These 15 T cell receptor beta chains were sequenced from one sample in a study of blood T cell repertoires in COVID-19. Clones were read by immunoSEQ multiplex PCR, and TCRdb kept only the in-frame ones, dropping some. The table includes 150,000 to 200,000 clones, around four fifths detected once. The sequenced sample was peripheral blood. The receptors here all came from a woman aged 35 to 49 with COVID-19, enrolled during active disease.

The chain is built from TRBV9 and TRBJ2-2; D may be TRBD2 (7 bases). CDR1 is SGDLS, CDR2 YYNGEE, per germline. V lost 6 bases and J lost 1, with 16 bases in between. The CDR3 has 16 residues. The chain's CDR3 is CASTAPGEGNTGELFF. The CDR3 nucleotides are TGTGCCAGCACCGCCCCAGGGGAGGGGAACACCGGGGAGCTGTTTTTT.

CDR3 in DNA: TGTGCCAGCAGTTCTTGGACTAGCGGCCGATCCTACGAGCAGTACTTC. Encoded protein: CASSSWTSGRSYEQYF. The rearrangement links TRBV27 to TRBJ2-7; 10 bases align to TRBD2. With V trimmed by 4 bases and J by 1 base, 7 bases remained unmatched. The CDR3 sequence is 16 residues long. Germline V lookup: CDR1 MNHEY, CDR2 SMNVEV (reference sequence).

The chain uses TRBV27 and TRBJ1-1; 7 positions agree with TRBD1. V was pared by 5 bases and J by 11 bases, with 8 bases of the junction left unmatched. The CDR3 is 12 residues long. The germline V gene encodes CDR1 MNHEY and CDR2 SMNVEV (reference sequence). The CDR3 loop reads CASSPGTVLAFF. In DNA form, the CDR3 reads TGTGCCAGCAGTCCCGGGACAGTTTTGGCTTTCTTT.

The rearrangement uses TRBV19 and TRBJ1-3; D is uncertain. CDR1 is LNHDA and CDR2 is SQIVND in the germline V gene (reference sequence). The V gene lost 3 bases and the J gene lost 0 bases, with 9 bases spanning the gap. This CDR3 comprises 15 residues. The CDR3 DNA reads as TGTGCCAGTAGTATTTCACTGAGCTCTGGAAACACCATATATTTT. Protein sequence: CASSISLSSGNTIYF.

V is TRBV15 and J is TRBJ1-3; D perhaps matches TRBD1 (6 bases). The CDR3 sequence is 13 residues long. V shed 1 base and J shed 8 bases, with 9 bases lying between them. CDR1 LNHNV and CDR2 YYDKDF come from the germline V gene (reference sequence). The CDR3 is CATSRGTDYTIYF. CDR3 bases: TGTGCCACCAGCAGAGGGACAGATTACACCATATATTTT. The entire variable domain, with the rest obtained from reference TRBV15 and TRBJ1-3, is as follows: DAMVIQNPRYQVTQFGKPVTLSCSQTLNHNVMYWYQQKSSQAPKLLFHYYDKDFNNEADTPDNFQSRRPNTSFCFLDIRSPGLGDTAMYLCATSRGTDYTIYFGEGSWLTVV.

CDR3 residues: CASSEAGGRTDTQYF. CDR3 DNA: TGTGCCAGCAGTGAAGCGGGGGGCCGTACAGATACGCAGTATTTT. This chain connects TRBV6-4 to TRBJ2-3, with 9 bases that match TRBD2. Unmatched junction bases numbered 4, after V lost 3 bases and J lost 3 bases. Germline values: CDR1 MRHNA, CDR2 SNTAGT. The CDR3 sequence is 15 residues long.

J is TRBJ1-2 and V is TRBV9, with TRBD1 as a possible D gene (5 bases). The CDR3 runs 13 residues. V lost 6 bases, J lost 4 bases, and 13 bases lay in between. CDR1 SGDLS and CDR2 YYNGEE come from the germline V gene. The chain's CDR3 is CASTLDRTYGYTF. Here the CDR3 DNA reads TGTGCCAGCACCCTAGACAGAACCTATGGCTACACCTTC. Full variable domain (missing parts from reference TRBV9 and TRBJ1-2): DSGVTQTPKHLITATGQRVTLRCSPRSGDLSVYWYQQSLDQGLQFLIQYYNGEERAKGNILERFSAQQFPDLHSELNLSSLELGDSALYFCASTLDRTYGYTFGSGTRLTVV.

The chain carries TRBV3-1 (or the pseudogene TRBV3-2) and TRBJ1-4; TRBD1 matches 9 bases. The CDR3 is 15 amino acids. Germline CDR1 LGHDT, CDR2 YNNKEL (reference sequence). V gave up 2 bases and J gave up 4 bases; unmatched junction bases: 2. The CDR3 protein is CASSQWDRVNEKLFF. CDR3 nucleotide sequence: TGTGCCAGCAGCCAATGGGACAGGGTTAATGAAAAACTGTTTTTT.

The chain combines TRBV6-5 with TRBJ1-5; 9 bases are a match to TRBD1. The CDR3 is 15 amino acids. The V and J ends lost 4 bases and 4 bases, in that order; junction bases with no gene match: 5. Germline CDR1 reads MNHEY; CDR2 reads SVGAGI. This chain's CDR3 is CASSSNGQGNQPQHF. The CDR3 coding sequence is TGTGCCAGCAGTTCTAACGGACAGGGGAATCAGCCCCAGCATTTT.

This rearrangement joins TRBV27 to TRBJ2-3; a possible D gene is TRBD2 (5 bases). The CDR3 consists of 16 residues. Germline-derived CDR1 and CDR2 are MNHEY and SMNVEV (reference sequence). Trimming took 6 bases from V and 0 from J, leaving 16 bases between them. In DNA, the CDR3 is TGTGCCAGCAGCCCTGGCGGAGGACCTAGCACAGATACGCAGTATTTT. As protein: CASSPGGGPSTDTQYF.

The rearrangement links TRBV9 to TRBJ1-3; TRBD1 is a possible D gene (5 bases). The germline V and J ends were trimmed by 4 bases and 1 base, with 12 bases remaining between them. The CDR3 spans 15 residues. Germline-derived CDR1 and CDR2 are SGDLS and YYNGEE. DNA of the CDR3: TGTGCCAGCAGCAAGGCGGGGACTTCTGGAAACACCATATATTTT. This codes for CASSKAGTSGNTIYF.

The CDR3 DNA reads TGTGCCAGCAGGATCTCAGGGGACAATGAGCAGTTCTTC. Amino acid sequence: CASRISGDNEQFF. The rearrangement uses TRBV7-2 and TRBJ2-1, with D maybe TRBD1 (6 bases). The V and J ends lost 6 bases and 5 bases respectively, with 11 bases between them. The germline V gene has CDR1 SGHTA and CDR2 FQGNSA. This CDR3 contains 13 residues.

This rearrangement joins TRBV5-6 to TRBJ2-7, with 9 bases matching TRBD2. Germline CDR1 reads SGHDT; CDR2 reads YYEEEE. The CDR3 totals 15 residues. Losses at the gene ends were 0 bases for V and 5 bases for J; bases not matched to a gene: 6. CDR3 DNA: TGTGCCAGCAGCTTGGAAATAGCGGGGGTCGACGAGCAGTACTTC. This gives the protein CASSLEIAGVDEQYF.

The rearrangement links TRBV5-4 to TRBJ1-1, with D possibly TRBD1 on 5 matching bases. Deletions cut 4 bases from V and 3 bases from J, with 13 bases between. This CDR3 has 14 amino acids. Per the germline V gene, CDR1 is SGHNT and CDR2 is YYREEE (reference sequence). As DNA, the CDR3 is TGTGCCAGCAGCCGCCAGGCGGGGGACACTGAAGCTTTCTTT. Residues: CASSRQAGDTEAFF.

The rearrangement uses TRBV28 and TRBJ1-1; D is ambiguous. CDR1 is MDHEN, CDR2 SYDVKM, per germline. CDR3 length equals 10 residues. The ends were cut back, 4 bases at V and 7 bases at J, with 4 bases in the middle. This chain's CDR3 is CASSSYEAFF. CDR3 in DNA: TGTGCCAGCAGTTCCTATGAAGCTTTCTTT. Complete variable domain (other parts from reference TRBV28 and TRBJ1-1): DVKVTQSSRYLVKRTGEKVFLECVQDMDHENMFWYRQDPGLGLRLIYFSYDVKMKEKGDIPEGYSVSREKKERFSLILESASTNQTSMYLCASSSYEAFFGQGTRLTVV.